A single sample is the source of the 18 T cell receptor beta chains below, sequenced in a study of spatial heterogeneity in lung cancer. Findings of the study overall: For expanded intratumoral alpha and beta TCRs, counts tracked tumor mutation counts.

As for time point: sample taken at primary tumor resection. The antigens these receptors bind are not known. TCRdb reprocessed the 5' RACE reads via MiXCR and lists one record per CDR3 protein. The table has approximately 23,000 distinct CDR3 sequences, around 5% seen once. The material was lung tumor tissue, obtained at surgery. All receptors come from a male donor with early-stage non-small cell lung cancer.

This clonotype appeared many times. The V call is TRBV7-3, the J call TRBJ2-5; 7 bases line up with TRBD1. Germline-derived CDR1 and CDR2 are SGHTA and FQGTGA. This CDR3 is 14 amino acids long. Trimming cost V 4 bases and J 5 bases; bases outside gene matches: 7. Written as DNA, the CDR3 is TGTGCCAGCAGCTCGACAGGGCCGCGGGAGACCCAGTACTTC. It encodes CASSSTGPRETQYF.

The gene calls are TRBV9 and TRBJ2-5; tentatively, D is TRBD1 (5 bases). The CDR3 totals 15 residues. The germline V and J ends were trimmed by 4 bases and 3 bases, with 16 bases remaining between them. The germline V gene has CDR1 SGDLS and CDR2 YYNGEE. This CDR3 reads CASSFEAGRKETQYF. In DNA, the CDR3 is TGTGCCAGCAGCTTCGAGGCAGGGCGTAAAGAGACCCAGTACTTC.

There are many counts of this clonotype. The chain has TRBV13 and TRBJ2-5; D unresolved. Germline CDR1 and CDR2: PRHDT and FYEKMQ (reference sequence). CDR3 size: 13 residues. Trimming left V 1 base short and J 5 bases short, with 8 bases between. The CDR3 DNA reads TGTGCCAGCAGCTTAGAGAGGCGGGAGACCCAGTACTTC. Protein product: CASSLERRETQYF. Looking up the rest from reference TRBV13 and TRBJ2-5 gives the full variable domain: AAGVIQSPRHLIKEKRETATLKCYPIPRHDTVYWYQQGPGQDPQFLISFYEKMQSDKGSIPDRFSAQQFSDYHSELNMSSLELGDSALYFCASSLERRETQYFGPGTRLLVL.

The V and J genes are TRBV13 and TRBJ1-3; 7 nucleotides line up with TRBD1. The CDR3 is 15 residues long. Germline V gene data show CDR1 as PRHDT and CDR2 as FYEKMQ (reference sequence). Trimming cost V 2 bases and J 5 bases; bases outside gene matches: 6. CDR3 in DNA: TGTGCCAGCAGCTTATCGGACAGGCTGAGAAACACCATATATTTT. Amino acids: CASSLSDRLRNTIYF.

This clonotype was recorded at least ten times. The chain combines TRBV27 with TRBJ1-2; TRBD1 matches at 10 bases. CDR1 is MNHEY and CDR2 is SMNVEV in the germline V gene (reference sequence). With V trimmed by 6 bases and J by 3 bases, 10 bases remained unmatched. The CDR3 is made up of 16 amino acids. CDR3 protein: CASSPRQGALHYGYTF. The CDR3 bases are TGTGCCAGCAGCCCCAGACAGGGGGCATTACACTATGGCTACACCTTC.

This clonotype was found many times. V is TRBV3-1 and J is TRBJ2-3; D remains ambiguous. Germline CDR1 LGHDT, CDR2 YNNKEL (reference sequence). This CDR3 comprises 13 residues. With 4 bases removed from V and 7 bases from J, the gap between germline ends came to 12 bases. Here the CDR3 reads CASSPPGRYTQYF. DNA of the CDR3: TGTGCCAGCAGCCCCCCGGGTCGATATACGCAGTATTTT.

Many counts were recorded for this clonotype. This chain joins TRBV2 and TRBJ1-4; 7 positions agree with TRBD1. V was pared by 7 bases and J by 2 bases, with 4 bases of the junction left unmatched. This CDR3 is built from 14 residues. The germline V gene encodes CDR1 SNHLY and CDR2 FYNNEI. In DNA form, the CDR3 reads TGTGCCAGCACAGACAGGGTGACTAATGAAAAACTGTTTTTT. Its protein is CASTDRVTNEKLFF.

This clonotype was counted many times. V is TRBV11-2 and J is TRBJ1-5; 8 nucleotides line up with TRBD1. Losses at the gene ends were 3 bases for V and 1 base for J; bases not matched to a gene: 14. Germline V gene data show CDR1 as SGHAT and CDR2 as FQNNGV. This CDR3 spans 19 amino acids. The CDR3 here is CASSFAGQGRWRSNQPQHF. The CDR3 DNA follows: TGTGCCAGCAGCTTCGCAGGACAGGGAAGGTGGAGGAGCAATCAGCCCCAGCATTTT.

This clonotype was seen a handful of times. The rearrangement joins TRBV28 to TRBJ2-7, with 9 nucleotides matching TRBD1. Losses at the gene ends were 3 bases for V and 8 bases for J; bases not matched to a gene: 8. Germline V gene sequence: CDR1 MDHEN, CDR2 SYDVKM. The CDR3 has 14 amino acids. The CDR3 reads CASSLGQGIFQQYF. CDR3 in DNA: TGTGCCAGCAGTTTGGGACAGGGCATCTTCCAGCAGTACTTC.

Many counts were recorded for this clonotype. J is TRBJ2-7 and V is TRBV6-5, with D perhaps given as TRBD1 or TRBD2 (5 bases each). Trimming cost V 2 bases and J 2 bases, with 22 bases left between them. CDR1 is MNHEY, CDR2 SVGAGI, per germline. The CDR3 consists of 18 residues. This chain's CDR3 is CASSYTVPRRGDTYEQYF. CDR3 coding DNA: TGTGCCAGCAGTTACACCGTACCGCGACGGGGCGATACCTACGAGCAGTACTTC.

There are many counts of this clonotype. As DNA, the CDR3 is TGTGCCAGCAGCCAAGGACCCATGAACACTGAAGCTTTCTTT. Translated, it gives CASSQGPMNTEAFF. The chain couples TRBV7-3 to TRBJ1-1; D not certain. Germline V gives CDR1 SGHTA, CDR2 FQGTGA. The CDR3 has 14 residues. Between the trimmed V and J ends, which lost 5 bases and 0 bases, there was a span of 10 bases.

This clonotype occurred many times. This chain uses TRBV5-1 with TRBJ2-7; either TRBD1 or TRBD2 may supply D (7 bases each). The V gene's germline CDR1 is SGHRS and CDR2 YFSETQ. The CDR3 is 16 residues long. Trimming left V 4 bases short and J 2 bases short, with 19 bases between. The CDR3: CASSPKEAGGAYEQYF. The DNA for the CDR3 is TGCGCCAGCAGCCCCAAGGAGGCAGGGGGGGCCTACGAGCAGTACTTC.

In this sample, this clonotype turned up many times. V and J are TRBV12-3 or TRBV12-4 and TRBJ1-1; no clear D gene. The CDR3 covers 13 residues. Trimming took off 5 bases at V and 3 bases at J, with 10 bases between the two ends. The CDR3 DNA follows: TGTGCCAGCAGTCCCGCGGGGTACACTGAAGCTTTCTTT. The encoded protein is CASSPAGYTEAFF.

This clonotype was found many times. This chain uses TRBV12-3 or TRBV12-4 with TRBJ2-3; 10 bases fit TRBD1. The length of the CDR3 is 15 residues. The V and J ends lost 7 bases and 10 bases, in that order; junction bases with no gene match: 14. In nucleotides, the CDR3 is TGTGCCAGCACCTGGAAGGCTGGGACAGGGGACGCGCAGTATTTT. Its translation is CASTWKAGTGDAQYF.

In this sample, this clonotype is medium-sized. The chain combines TRBV5-1 with TRBJ1-2, with 7 nucleotides matching TRBD1. V shed 7 bases and J 3 bases; nucleotides not matched to a gene: 9. Germline values: CDR1 SGHRS, CDR2 YFSETQ. This CDR3 is built from 14 residues. CDR3: CASAKTGYDYGYTF. In DNA, the CDR3 is TGCGCCAGCGCAAAGACAGGGTACGACTATGGCTACACCTTC.

This clonotype was observed at least ten times. The chain uses TRBV6-6 and TRBJ2-7, with unresolved D. Germline V CDR1 and CDR2: MNHNY, SVGAGI (reference sequence). This CDR3 is built from 15 residues. V gave up 5 bases and J gave up 3 bases, with 17 bases separating them. The CDR3 sequence is CASSTSEAGFYEQYF. The CDR3 region has the DNA TGTGCCAGCAGTACATCTGAGGCAGGCTTCTACGAGCAGTACTTC.

This clonotype was counted only a few times. A much larger clone lies a single base off, so this may be a read error. The conserved closing phenylalanine or tryptophan is absent in this CDR3, likely reflecting a read error. This chain's CDR3 is CASSTGLYEQYS. The DNA of the CDR3 is TGTGCCAGCAGTACTGGCTTATACGAGCAGTACTCC. This rearrangement joins TRBV28 to TRBJ2-7; D gene ambiguous. CDR3 length: 12 residues. V was trimmed by 5 bases and J by 4 bases, leaving 9 bases between them. Germline V lookup: CDR1 MDHEN, CDR2 SYDVKM.

This clonotype was found many times. V gene TRBV10-3 combines with J gene TRBJ2-5; D remains unclear. In germline, CDR1 is ENHRY, CDR2 SYGVKD. Deletions cut 3 bases from V and 3 bases from J, with 11 bases between. This CDR3 is built from 14 residues. CDR3 loop: CAISEGLFEETQYF. The CDR3 coding sequence is TGTGCCATCAGTGAAGGGCTTTTCGAAGAGACCCAGTACTTC.